The T cell receptor beta chain under discussion was sequenced for a study of synovial regulatory T cells in juvenile arthritis. Overall study context: Treatments: three naive, six or seven methotrexate, one methotrexate plus infliximab, one unknown.

This clone shows up as medium-sized by frequency. The antigen remains undetermined. CDR3 length: 15 amino acids. No DNA accompanies this entry. CDR1 SGHTA and CDR2 FQGNSA come from the germline V gene. Matched peripheral blood accompanied the synovial fluid taken from each patient with active arthritis. The 11 donors had active juvenile idiopathic arthritis, with 3 polyarticular and 8 oligoarticular cases. Synovial Tregs were as TSDR-demethylated as blood and healthy-donor Tregs. The table came from immunoSEQ multiplex PCR; TCRdb's copy has only in-frame clones and leaves some out. The sample table includes nearly 2,500 clones. Study-level points and caveats: Synovial Treg CDR3 sequences overlapped more with iaTregs than other circulating Tregs.

The sequenced material came from Treg cells from the synovium. The origin of this receptor is a donor younger than 30 with juvenile idiopathic arthritis. The chain recombines TRBV7-2 with TRBJ2-5; the D gene TCRdb calls, TRBD1, cannot be checked with no DNA. CDR3 loop: CASSLVGGFIETQYF.